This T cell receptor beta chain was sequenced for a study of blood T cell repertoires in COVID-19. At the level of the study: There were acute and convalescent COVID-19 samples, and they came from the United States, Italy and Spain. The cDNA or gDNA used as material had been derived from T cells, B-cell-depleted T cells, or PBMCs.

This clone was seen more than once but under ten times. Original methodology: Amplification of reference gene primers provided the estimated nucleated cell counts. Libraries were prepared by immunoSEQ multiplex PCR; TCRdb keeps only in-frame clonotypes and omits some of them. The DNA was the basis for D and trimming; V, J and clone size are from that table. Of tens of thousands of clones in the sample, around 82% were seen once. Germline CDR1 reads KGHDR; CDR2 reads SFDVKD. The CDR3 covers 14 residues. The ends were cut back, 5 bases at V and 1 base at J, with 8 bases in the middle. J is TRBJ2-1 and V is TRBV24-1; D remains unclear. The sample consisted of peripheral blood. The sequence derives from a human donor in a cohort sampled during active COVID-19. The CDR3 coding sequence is TGTGCCACCAGTGTGTCCGGGTCCTACAATGAGCAGTTCTTC. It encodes CATSVSGSYNEQFF.